This T cell receptor beta chain was identified in a study of shared clonotypes between healthy human individuals. Some clones are missing from TCRdb's copy, which holds only in-frame ones; the method was immunoSEQ multiplex PCR. Among about 2 million clones listed, roughly 95% were seen once. For this clone: Its specificity is unknown.

Study-wide points: Limited genetic and exposure-history diversity came from having few donors. Rarefaction revealed incomplete sorted-subset sequencing despite large depth.

Positive CCR7 selection of CD45RO-negative cells yielded the naive CD8 cells, and terminally differentiated effector memory CD45RA+ cells were excluded. The sequenced sample was naive CD8+ T cells sorted from blood. The source is a man aged 18 to 30 in good health.

The CDR3 here is CASNHGQGYPETQYF. In DNA form, the CDR3 reads TGTGCCAGCAATCATGGACAGGGTTACCCAGAGACCCAGTACTTC. The rearrangement uses TRBV27 and TRBJ2-5, with TRBD1 identical over 8 bases. The length of the CDR3 is 15 residues. The germline V gene has CDR1 MNHEY and CDR2 SMNVEV (reference sequence). V dropped 7 bases and J dropped 4; count of bases not matched to a gene: 11.